One T cell receptor (beta chain) is described in this entry. As yet, its antigen is unknown. These data come from a study of siplizumab effects on memory and regulatory T cells. Study-wide points: Naive T cells, seemingly more diverse than memory cells, seemed major alloresponse contributors. Proliferating Tregs from siplizumab cultures lacked functional confirmation of suppression. Alloreactive clones mapping to unstimulated subsets formed only a minor fraction. Of the proliferating CD4+ or CD8+ clones, roughly 80-96% lacked a naive or memory phenotype that could be assigned.

Clones were sequenced by immunoSEQ multiplex PCR, and TCRdb holds only the in-frame ones, with some missing. The sample lists about 120,000 clones, approximately 94% occurring once. Germline lookup yields CDR1 LNHDA and CDR2 SQIVND (reference sequence). The CDR3 covers 15 residues. Trimming removed 3 bases at V and 3 bases at J, with 12 bases between. The rearrangement joins TRBV19 to TRBJ1-5; D is unclear. The source of this sequence is a human donor in good health. Sequencing used non-Treg CD4+ T cells sorted from blood. The DNA for the CDR3 is TGTGCCAGTAGTATCCCCCATCTAGACAATCAGCCCCAGCATTTT. Protein product: CASSIPHLDNQPQHF.